Included here is one T cell receptor (beta chain) sequence, with context. Its target is not known. This specimen belongs to a study of blood T cells in healthy people across ages. The CDR3 is 13 residues long. The germline V gene has CDR1 KGHDR and CDR2 SFDVKD. The trim removed 8 bases at V and 2 bases at J, leaving 2 bases unmatched. Study observations and caveats: Age showed a roughly linear inverse relationship with TCR beta diversity per million T cells. Naive T cell percentage by flow cytometry tracked strongly with beta diversity.

Combining a sample-barcoded 5' primer with a J-beta primer mix, a second PCR ran for roughly 6 to 12 cycles. TCRdb re-derived calls from the 5' RACE reads in MiXCR, one entry per CDR3 protein. Of roughly 680,000 distinct CDR3 sequences in the sample, over 45% were seen once. The chain links TRBV24-1 to TRBJ1-1, with TRBD1 matching 9 bases. The sample was blood. This receptor was taken from a woman aged 60-70 years in good health. CDR3 region: CATKGQGNTEAFF. CDR3 DNA sequence: TGTGCCACCAAGGGACAGGGTAACACTGAAGCTTTCTTT.